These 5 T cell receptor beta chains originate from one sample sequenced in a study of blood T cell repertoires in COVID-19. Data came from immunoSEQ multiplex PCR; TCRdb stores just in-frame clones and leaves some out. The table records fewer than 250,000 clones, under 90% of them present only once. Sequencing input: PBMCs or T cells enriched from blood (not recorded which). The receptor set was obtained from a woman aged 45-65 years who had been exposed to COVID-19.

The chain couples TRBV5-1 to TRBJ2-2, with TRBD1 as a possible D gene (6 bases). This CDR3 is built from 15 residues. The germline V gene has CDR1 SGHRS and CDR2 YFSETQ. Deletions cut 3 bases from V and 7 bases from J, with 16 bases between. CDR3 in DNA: TGCGCCAGCAGCTCGGGACACTACCTCGACGGGGAGCTGTTTTTT. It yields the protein CASSSGHYLDGELFF.

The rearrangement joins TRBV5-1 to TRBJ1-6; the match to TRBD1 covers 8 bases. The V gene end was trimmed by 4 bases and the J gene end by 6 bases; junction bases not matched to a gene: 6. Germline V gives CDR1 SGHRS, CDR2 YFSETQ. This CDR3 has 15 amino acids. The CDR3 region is CASSPGQGLNSPLHF. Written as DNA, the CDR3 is TGCGCCAGCAGCCCAGGACAGGGCCTTAATTCACCCCTCCACTTT.

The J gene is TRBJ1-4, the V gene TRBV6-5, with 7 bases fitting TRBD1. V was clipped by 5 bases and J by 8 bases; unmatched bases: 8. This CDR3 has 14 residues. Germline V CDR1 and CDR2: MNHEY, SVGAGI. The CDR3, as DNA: TGTGCCAGCAGTCCCGACAGGGTGGACGAAAAACTGTTTTTT. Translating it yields CASSPDRVDEKLFF.

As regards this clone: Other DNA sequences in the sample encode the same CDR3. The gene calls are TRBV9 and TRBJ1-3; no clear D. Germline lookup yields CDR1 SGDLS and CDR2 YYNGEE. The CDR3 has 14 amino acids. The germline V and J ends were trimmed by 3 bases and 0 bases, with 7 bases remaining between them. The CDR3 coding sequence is TGTGCCAGCAGCGGGGCCTTCTCTGGAAACACCATATATTTT. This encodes CASSGAFSGNTIYF. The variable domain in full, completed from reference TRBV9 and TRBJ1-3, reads DSGVTQTPKHLITATGQRVTLRCSPRSGDLSVYWYQQSLDQGLQFLIQYYNGEERAKGNILERFSAQQFPDLHSELNLSSLELGDSALYFCASSGAFSGNTIYFGEGSWLTVV.

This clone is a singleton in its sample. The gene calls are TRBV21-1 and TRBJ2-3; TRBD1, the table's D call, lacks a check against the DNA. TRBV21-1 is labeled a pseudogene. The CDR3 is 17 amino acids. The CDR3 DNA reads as TGTGCCAGCAGCAACCTCCCCCCCGACAGGCACACAGATACGCAGTATTTT. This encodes CASSNLPPDRHTDTQYF.